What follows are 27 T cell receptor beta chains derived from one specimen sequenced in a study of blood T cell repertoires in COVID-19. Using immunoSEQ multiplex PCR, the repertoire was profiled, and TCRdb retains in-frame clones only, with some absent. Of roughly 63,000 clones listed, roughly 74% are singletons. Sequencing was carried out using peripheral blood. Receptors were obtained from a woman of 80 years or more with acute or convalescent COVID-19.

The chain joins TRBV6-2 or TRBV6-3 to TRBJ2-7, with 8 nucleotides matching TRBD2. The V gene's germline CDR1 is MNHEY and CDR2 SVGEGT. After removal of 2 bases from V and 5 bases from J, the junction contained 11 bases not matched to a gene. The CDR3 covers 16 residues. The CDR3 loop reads CASSYPTGGVPNEQYF. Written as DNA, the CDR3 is TGTGCCAGCAGTTACCCTACCGGGGGGGTTCCAAACGAGCAGTACTTC.

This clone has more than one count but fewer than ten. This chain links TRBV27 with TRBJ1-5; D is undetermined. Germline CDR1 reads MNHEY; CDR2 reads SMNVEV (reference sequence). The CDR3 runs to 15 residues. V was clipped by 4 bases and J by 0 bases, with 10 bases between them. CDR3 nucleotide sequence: TGTGCCAGCAGTTCAGTTTTCCCTAGCAATCAGCCCCAGCATTTT. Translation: CASSSVFPSNQPQHF.

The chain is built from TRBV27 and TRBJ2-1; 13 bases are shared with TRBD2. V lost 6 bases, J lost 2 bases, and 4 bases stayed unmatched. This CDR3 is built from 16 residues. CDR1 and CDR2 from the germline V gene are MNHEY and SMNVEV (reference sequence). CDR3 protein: CASRWTSGSAYNEQFF. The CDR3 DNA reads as TGTGCCAGCAGGTGGACTAGCGGGAGCGCCTACAATGAGCAGTTCTTC.

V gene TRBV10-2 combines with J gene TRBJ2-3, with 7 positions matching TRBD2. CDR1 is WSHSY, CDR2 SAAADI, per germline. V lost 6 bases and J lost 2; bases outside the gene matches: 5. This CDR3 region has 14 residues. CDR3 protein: CASSREVNTDTQYF. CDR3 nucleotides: TGCGCCAGCAGCCGGGAGGTTAACACAGATACGCAGTATTTT.

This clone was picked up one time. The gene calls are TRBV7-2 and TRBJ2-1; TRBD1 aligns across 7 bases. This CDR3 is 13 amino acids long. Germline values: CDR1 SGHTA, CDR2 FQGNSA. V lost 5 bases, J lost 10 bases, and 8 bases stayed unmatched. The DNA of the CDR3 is TGTGCCAGCAGCCTAGACAGGGCCAGAGAGCAGTTCTTC. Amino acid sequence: CASSLDRAREQFF.

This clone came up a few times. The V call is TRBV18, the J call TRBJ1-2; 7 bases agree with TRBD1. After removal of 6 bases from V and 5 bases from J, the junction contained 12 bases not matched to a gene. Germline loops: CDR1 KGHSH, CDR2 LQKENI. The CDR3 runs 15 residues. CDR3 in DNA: TGTGCCAGCTCTCGCGACAGGGAAGAAGGTTATGGCTACACCTTC. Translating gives CASSRDREEGYGYTF.

This chain's CDR3 is CASSLDRDEQFF. In nucleotides, the CDR3 is TGTGCCAGCAGCCTGGATCGGGATGAGCAGTTCTTC. The chain is built from TRBV11-3 and TRBJ2-1, with D unclear. Germline V gene data show CDR1 as SGHNT and CDR2 as YENEEA. The CDR3 length is 12 residues. Trimming shortened V by 5 bases and J by 8 bases, and 10 bases separated the two germline ends.

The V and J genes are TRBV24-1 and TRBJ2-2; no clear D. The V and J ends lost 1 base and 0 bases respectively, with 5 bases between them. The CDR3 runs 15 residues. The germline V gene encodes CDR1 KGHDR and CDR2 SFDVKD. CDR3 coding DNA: TGTGCCACCAGTGATTTTAACACGAACACCGGGGAGCTGTTTTTT. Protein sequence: CATSDFNTNTGELFF.

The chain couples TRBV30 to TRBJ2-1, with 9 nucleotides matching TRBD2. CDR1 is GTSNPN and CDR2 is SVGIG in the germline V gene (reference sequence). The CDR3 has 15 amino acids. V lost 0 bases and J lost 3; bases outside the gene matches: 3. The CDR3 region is CAWSVGLASYNEQFF. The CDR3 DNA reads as TGTGCCTGGAGTGTAGGACTAGCGAGCTACAATGAGCAGTTCTTC. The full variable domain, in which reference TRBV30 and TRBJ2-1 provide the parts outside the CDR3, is SQTIHQWPATLVQPVGSPLSLECTVEGTSNPNLYWYRQAAGRGLQLLFYSVGIGQISSEVPQNLSASRPQDRQFILSSKKLLLSDSGFYLCAWSVGLASYNEQFFGPGTRLTVL.

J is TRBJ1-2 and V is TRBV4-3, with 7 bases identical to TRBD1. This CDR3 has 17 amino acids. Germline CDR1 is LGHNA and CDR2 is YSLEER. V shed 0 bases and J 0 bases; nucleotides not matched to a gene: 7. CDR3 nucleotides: TGCGCCAGCAGCCAAGATCGCGCCCAGGGGGCTAACTATGGCTACACCTTC. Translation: CASSQDRAQGANYGYTF.

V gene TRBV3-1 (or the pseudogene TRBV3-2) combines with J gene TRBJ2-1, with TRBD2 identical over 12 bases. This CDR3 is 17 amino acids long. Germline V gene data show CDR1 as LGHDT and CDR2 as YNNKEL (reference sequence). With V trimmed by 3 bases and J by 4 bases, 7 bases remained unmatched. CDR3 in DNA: TGTGCCAGCAGCCACTCTCCTAGCGGGAGGGGTTACAATGAGCAGTTCTTC. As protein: CASSHSPSGRGYNEQFF.

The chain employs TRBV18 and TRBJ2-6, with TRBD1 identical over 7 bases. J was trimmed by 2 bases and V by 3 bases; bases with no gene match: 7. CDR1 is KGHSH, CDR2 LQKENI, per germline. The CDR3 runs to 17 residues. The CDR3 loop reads CASSPNGQATGANVLTF. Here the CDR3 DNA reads TGTGCCAGCTCACCCAATGGACAGGCCACTGGGGCCAACGTCCTGACTTTC. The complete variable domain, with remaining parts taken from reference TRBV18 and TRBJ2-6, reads NAGVMQNPRHLVRRRGQEARLRCSPMKGHSHVYWYRQLPEEGLKFMVYLQKENIIDESGMPKERFSAEFPKEGPSILRIQQVVRGDSAAYFCASSPNGQATGANVLTFGAGSRLTVL.

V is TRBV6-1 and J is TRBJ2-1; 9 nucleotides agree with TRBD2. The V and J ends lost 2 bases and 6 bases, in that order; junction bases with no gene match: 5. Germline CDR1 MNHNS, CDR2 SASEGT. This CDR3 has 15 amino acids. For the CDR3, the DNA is TGTGCCAGCAGTGAAAGGACTAGCGCGAGCAATGAGCAGTTCTTC. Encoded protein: CASSERTSASNEQFF.

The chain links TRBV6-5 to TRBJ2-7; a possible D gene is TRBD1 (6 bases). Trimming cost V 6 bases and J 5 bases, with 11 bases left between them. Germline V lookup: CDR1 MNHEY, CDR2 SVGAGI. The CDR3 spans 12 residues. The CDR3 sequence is CASRLQGHEQYF. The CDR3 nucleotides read TGTGCCAGCAGACTACAGGGTCACGAGCAGTACTTC.

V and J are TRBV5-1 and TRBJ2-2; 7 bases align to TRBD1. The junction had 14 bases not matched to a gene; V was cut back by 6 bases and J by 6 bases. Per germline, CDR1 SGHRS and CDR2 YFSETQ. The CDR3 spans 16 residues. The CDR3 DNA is TGCGCCAGCACCACACGGACAGGACGAACCCCCGGGGAGCTGTTTTTT. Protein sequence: CASTTRTGRTPGELFF.

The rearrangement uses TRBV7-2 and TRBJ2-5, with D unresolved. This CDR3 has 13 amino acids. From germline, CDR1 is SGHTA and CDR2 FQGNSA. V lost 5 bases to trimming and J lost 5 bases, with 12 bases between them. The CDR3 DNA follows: TGTGCCAGCAGCCCCTCTCCGCGGGAGACCCAGTACTTC. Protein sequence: CASSPSPRETQYF.

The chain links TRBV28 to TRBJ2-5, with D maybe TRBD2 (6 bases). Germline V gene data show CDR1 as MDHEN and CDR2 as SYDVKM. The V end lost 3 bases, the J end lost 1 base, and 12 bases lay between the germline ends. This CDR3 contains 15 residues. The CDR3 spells CASSFGSGGQETQYF. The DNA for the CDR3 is TGTGCCAGCAGTTTCGGTTCCGGGGGCCAAGAGACCCAGTACTTC.

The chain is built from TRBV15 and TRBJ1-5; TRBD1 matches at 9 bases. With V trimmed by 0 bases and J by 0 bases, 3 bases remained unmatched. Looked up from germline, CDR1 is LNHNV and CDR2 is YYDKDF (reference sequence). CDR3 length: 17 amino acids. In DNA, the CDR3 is TGTGCCACCAGCAGAGAACAGGGGGCGTATAGCAATCAGCCCCAGCATTTT. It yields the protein CATSREQGAYSNQPQHF. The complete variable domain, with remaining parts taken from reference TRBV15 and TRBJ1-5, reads DAMVIQNPRYQVTQFGKPVTLSCSQTLNHNVMYWYQQKSSQAPKLLFHYYDKDFNNEADTPDNFQSRRPNTSFCFLDIRSPGLGDTAMYLCATSREQGAYSNQPQHFGDGTRLSIL.

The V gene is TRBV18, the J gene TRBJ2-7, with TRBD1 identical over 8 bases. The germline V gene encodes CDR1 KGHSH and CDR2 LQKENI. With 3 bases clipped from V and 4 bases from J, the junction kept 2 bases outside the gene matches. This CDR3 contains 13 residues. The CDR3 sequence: CASSPDRAYEQYF. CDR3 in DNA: TGTGCCAGCTCACCGGACAGGGCGTACGAGCAGTACTTC.

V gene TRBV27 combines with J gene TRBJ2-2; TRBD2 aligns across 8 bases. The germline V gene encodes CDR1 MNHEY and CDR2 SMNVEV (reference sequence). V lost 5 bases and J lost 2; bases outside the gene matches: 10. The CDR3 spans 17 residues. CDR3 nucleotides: TGTGCCAGCAGTCTGCACCTCAGCGGGAGCAACACCGGGGAGCTGTTTTTT. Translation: CASSLHLSGSNTGELFF.

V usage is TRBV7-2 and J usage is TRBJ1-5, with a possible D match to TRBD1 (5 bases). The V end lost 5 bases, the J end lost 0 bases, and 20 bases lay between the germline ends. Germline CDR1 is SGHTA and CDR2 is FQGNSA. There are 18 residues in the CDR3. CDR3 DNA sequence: TGTGCCAGCAGCCAGGGTCCGTTTCGGTCTTATAGCAATCAGCCCCAGCATTTT. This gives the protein CASSQGPFRSYSNQPQHF.

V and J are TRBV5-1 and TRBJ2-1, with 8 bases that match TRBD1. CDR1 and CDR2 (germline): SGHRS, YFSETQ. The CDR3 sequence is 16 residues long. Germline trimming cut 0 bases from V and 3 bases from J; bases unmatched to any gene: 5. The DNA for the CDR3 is TGCGCCAGCAGCTTGGAGGGCAGGGGGCTCTACAATGAGCAGTTCTTC. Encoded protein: CASSLEGRGLYNEQFF.

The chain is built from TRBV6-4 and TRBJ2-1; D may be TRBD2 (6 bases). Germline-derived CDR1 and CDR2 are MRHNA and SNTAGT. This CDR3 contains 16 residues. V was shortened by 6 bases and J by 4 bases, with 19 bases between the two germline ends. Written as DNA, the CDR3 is TGTGCCAGCAGACGTTCCGGGACTTCGAATTACAATGAGCAGTTCTTC. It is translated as CASRRSGTSNYNEQFF.

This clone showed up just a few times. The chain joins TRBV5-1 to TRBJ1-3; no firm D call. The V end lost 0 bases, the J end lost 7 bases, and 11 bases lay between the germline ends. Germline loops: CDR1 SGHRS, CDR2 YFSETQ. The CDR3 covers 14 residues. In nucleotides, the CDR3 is TGCGCCAGCAGCTTGGAGGTCACCGGGAACACCATATATTTT. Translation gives CASSLEVTGNTIYF.

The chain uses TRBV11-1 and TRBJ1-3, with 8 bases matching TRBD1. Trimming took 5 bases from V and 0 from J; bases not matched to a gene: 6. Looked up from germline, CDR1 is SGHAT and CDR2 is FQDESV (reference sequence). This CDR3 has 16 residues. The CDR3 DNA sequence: TGTGCCAGCAGCCAGCGACAGGGGCCCTCTGGAAACACCATATATTTT. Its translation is CASSQRQGPSGNTIYF.

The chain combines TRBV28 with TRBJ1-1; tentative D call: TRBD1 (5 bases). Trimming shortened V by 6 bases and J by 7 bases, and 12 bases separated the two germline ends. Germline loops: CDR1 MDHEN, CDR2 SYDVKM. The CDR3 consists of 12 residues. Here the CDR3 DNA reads TGTGCCAGCAGGACTGGACACTTTGAAGCTTTCTTT. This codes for CASRTGHFEAFF.

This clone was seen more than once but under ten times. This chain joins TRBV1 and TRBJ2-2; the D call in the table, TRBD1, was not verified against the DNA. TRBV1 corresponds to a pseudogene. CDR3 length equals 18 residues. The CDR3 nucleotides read TGCACCAGCAGCCCTAACCCTGGACAGGGAAGGGTCACCGGGGAGCTGTTTTTT. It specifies CTSSPNPGQGRVTGELFF.